What follows describes a single T cell receptor (beta chain). The target antigen is unknown. The data were taken from a study of siplizumab effects on memory and regulatory T cells. Study-wide results and caveats: Proliferating siplizumab-culture Tregs lacked confirmation of suppressive function.

Some clones are missing from TCRdb's copy, which holds only in-frame ones; the method was immunoSEQ multiplex PCR. The table includes 50,000 or so clones, 95% to 97% detected once. The CDR3 consists of 13 residues. The V and J ends lost 6 bases and 7 bases respectively, with 15 bases between them. Germline-derived CDR1 and CDR2 are MDHEN and SYDVKM. Sequences were obtained from naive CD4+ T cells sorted from blood. The receptor was derived from a human donor in good health. The chain carries TRBV28 and TRBJ1-2; D is possibly TRBD1 (6 bases). This CDR3 is CASRVLRGGGYTF. CDR3 in DNA: TGTGCCAGCAGGGTACTCAGGGGTGGTGGCTACACCTTC.